These 8 T cell receptor beta chains originate from one sample sequenced in a study of blood T cells in healthy people across ages. Sample-barcoded 5' priming and a J-beta primer mix drove a second PCR of about 6 to 11 cycles. TCRdb used MiXCR to reprocess the 5' RACE reads, holding one entry per CDR3 protein. The sample holds around 2 million distinct CDR3 sequences, roughly two fifths seen once. Sequenced sample: blood. All receptors derive from a human donor in good health.

J is TRBJ1-5 and V is TRBV10-3, with D possibly matching TRBD1 (6 bases). Germline CDR1 ENHRY, CDR2 SYGVKD. The CDR3 runs to 17 residues. The ends were cut back, 0 bases at V and 0 bases at J, with 12 bases in the middle. CDR3 bases: TGTGCCATCAGTGAGTCTTTGTCGACAGGTAGCAATCAGCCCCAGCATTTT. Its translation is CAISESLSTGSNQPQHF.

This clonotype was detected only a few times. The V and J genes are TRBV7-9 and TRBJ2-3; D remains unclear. The CDR3 covers 15 residues. Per germline, CDR1 SEHNR and CDR2 FQNEAQ (reference sequence). V dropped 5 bases and J dropped 4 bases, with 16 bases sitting between them. The CDR3 nucleotides read TGTGCCAGCAGCCCCCGCATGAGGCCGGCAGATACGCAGTATTTT. Its translation is CASSPRMRPADTQYF.

This clonotype has just one count. With a much larger clone just one base away, this may be a read error. Without the conserved terminal phenylalanine or tryptophan, this CDR3 likely stems from a read error. The rearrangement joins TRBV7-2 to TRBJ1-2; D is unclear. Germline CDR1 is SGHTA and CDR2 is FQGNSA. The CDR3 has 12 amino acids. V was clipped by 2 bases and J by 6 bases, with 7 bases between them. CDR3 in DNA: TGTGCCAGCAGCTTAAACGCGGATGGCTACACCTGC. Translation: CASSLNADGYTC.

This clonotype occurred a few times. The rearrangement joins TRBV6-5 to TRBJ1-2; D not resolved. Trimming cost V 7 bases and J 4 bases, with 19 bases left between them. The CDR3 totals 15 residues. Germline CDR1 is MNHEY and CDR2 is SVGAGI. CDR3 sequence reads: CASTPNPKTFYGYTF. Written as DNA, the CDR3 is TGTGCCAGCACTCCGAATCCCAAGACTTTCTATGGCTACACCTTC.

Comment on this clonotype: This sequence may be a read error, since a much larger clone differs from it by one base. The chain links TRBV4-3 to TRBJ2-7, with TRBD1 matching 7 bases. Germline CDR1 LGHNA, CDR2 YSLEER. The CDR3 spans 16 residues. The CDR3, as DNA: TGCGCCGGCAGCCAAGATGTAACCCTTGGACAGGTAGAGCAGTACTTC. The encoded protein is CAGSQDVTLGQVEQYF.

This chain uses TRBV6-1 with TRBJ2-3, with 11 positions matching TRBD2. The germline V gene encodes CDR1 MNHNS and CDR2 SASEGT. The V gene end was trimmed by 6 bases and the J gene end by 6 bases; junction bases not matched to a gene: 8. The CDR3 is made up of 15 amino acids. Here the CDR3 reads CASSLKTSGADTQYF. The CDR3 nucleotides are TGTGCCAGCAGCCTCAAGACTAGCGGGGCTGATACGCAGTATTTT.

The chain uses TRBV6-2 or TRBV6-3 and TRBJ2-4; D remains unclear. This CDR3 has 12 residues. Germline V gene lookup returns CDR1 MNHEY and CDR2 SVGEGT. V lost 7 bases and J lost 7, with 11 bases in between. CDR3 DNA: TGTGCCAGCACCTTTCCTGAGAACATTCAGTACTTC. This encodes CASTFPENIQYF.

V usage is TRBV20-1 and J usage is TRBJ2-1; 7 nucleotides align to TRBD1. There are 17 residues in the CDR3. V lost 0 bases, J lost 0 bases, and 8 bases stayed unmatched. CDR1 is DFQATT, CDR2 SNEGSKA, per germline (reference sequence). CDR3 sequence: CSARDPKKGASYNEQFF. CDR3 nucleotides: TGCAGTGCTAGAGATCCGAAAAAGGGGGCCTCCTACAATGAGCAGTTCTTC.